These 14 T cell receptor beta chains came from one sample sequenced in a study of blood T cell repertoires in COVID-19. Clones were read by immunoSEQ multiplex PCR, and TCRdb kept only the in-frame ones, dropping some. This table has fewer than 300,000 clones, 70% to 90% appearing once. Material: peripheral blood. The source is a woman in her 50s with COVID-19, enrolled during active disease.

The rearrangement links TRBV27 to TRBJ1-4; 9 nucleotides line up with TRBD1. J lost 7 bases, V lost 0 bases, and 3 bases had no gene match. This CDR3 has 15 residues. The germline V gene encodes CDR1 MNHEY and CDR2 SMNVEV (reference sequence). CDR3: CASSLSGTGLEKLFF. For the CDR3, the DNA is TGTGCCAGCAGTTTATCAGGGACAGGGCTTGAAAAACTGTTTTTT.

The CDR3 sequence is CASQDRGTYQAPSYEQYF. The CDR3, as DNA: TGCGCCAGCCAAGACAGGGGGACATACCAGGCCCCATCCTACGAGCAGTACTTC. The V gene is TRBV10-2, the J gene TRBJ2-7, with TRBD1 identical over 9 bases. Germline V gene lookup returns CDR1 WSHSY and CDR2 SAAADI. The CDR3 consists of 18 residues. The junction had 18 bases not matched to a gene; V was cut back by 8 bases and J by 1 base.

The sample holds a few counts of this clone. The chain recombines TRBV5-4 with TRBJ1-2; D gene uncertain. This CDR3 has 15 residues. The V end lost 0 bases, the J end lost 4 bases, and 13 bases lay between the germline ends. Germline CDR1 and CDR2: SGHNT and YYREEE (reference sequence). CDR3 nucleotides: TGTGCCAGCAGCTTGGCATCTCCGGAGGCCTATGGCTACACCTTC. Translation gives CASSLASPEAYGYTF.

This clone was seen only a few times. V and J are TRBV10-1 and TRBJ2-7; tentatively, D is TRBD2 (5 bases). The CDR3 has 12 residues. Trimming removed 0 bases from V and 6 bases from J, with 6 bases in between. The germline gives CDR1 WNHNN, CDR2 SYGVQD (reference sequence). The CDR3 DNA is TGCGCCAGCAGTGAGTCGGGGAGCGAGCAGTACTTC. This gives the protein CASSESGSEQYF.

The chain links TRBV12-5 to TRBJ2-3; tentatively, D is TRBD2 (5 bases). V was pared by 0 bases and J by 5 bases, with 18 bases between. Germline V gene lookup returns CDR1 LGHNT and CDR2 FRNRAP. This CDR3 region has 17 residues. The DNA of the CDR3 is TGTGCTAGTGGTTTGGTACAAGCGTGGGAGTGGAGAGATACGCAGTATTTT. Protein sequence: CASGLVQAWEWRDTQYF.

This clone was seen only a few times. The chain couples TRBV2 to TRBJ2-3; the D gene is possibly TRBD1 (6 bases). Trimming left V 10 bases short and J 2 bases short, with 16 bases between. The CDR3 covers 14 residues. Germline CDR1 and CDR2: SNHLY and FYNNEI. The CDR3 coding sequence is TGTGCCAAACAGGTGTACAGGGCCACAGATACGCAGTATTTT. It encodes CAKQVYRATDTQYF.

This clone was counted only a few times. The CDR3 sequence: CAISERITGGAGELFF. The CDR3 nucleotides are TGTGCCATCAGTGAGCGGATCACAGGGGGGGCCGGGGAGCTGTTTTTT. The genes are TRBV10-3 and TRBJ2-2; the D gene is possibly TRBD1 (8 bases). Germline V gene data show CDR1 as ENHRY and CDR2 as SYGVKD. The length of the CDR3 is 16 residues. V lost 2 bases and J 6 bases, leaving 16 bases between the germline ends.

This clone was counted once. This chain connects TRBV30 to TRBJ1-5, with 9 bases aligning to TRBD1. V was clipped by 1 base and J by 4 bases; unmatched bases: 14. This CDR3 comprises 18 residues. The germline V gene has CDR1 GTSNPN and CDR2 SVGIG (reference sequence). CDR3 region: CAWSAGTGFTFSNQPQHF. The CDR3 region has the DNA TGTGCCTGGAGTGCCGGGACAGGGTTTACTTTTAGTAATCAGCCCCAGCATTTT.

DNA for the CDR3: TGTGCCAGCAGCCGGCCTAGCGTCGGCACAGATACGCAGTATTTT. This encodes CASSRPSVGTDTQYF. The chain recombines TRBV9 with TRBJ2-3; D possibly corresponds to TRBD2 (6 bases). CDR1 is SGDLS, CDR2 YYNGEE, per germline. V was cut by 4 bases and J by 1 base, with 13 bases left in between. The CDR3 is 15 residues long.

The CDR3 coding sequence is TGTGCCAGCGGGACTAGGTACACAGATACGCAGTATTTT. Its translation: CASGTRYTDTQYF. V is TRBV19 and J is TRBJ2-3, with 8 positions matching TRBD2. This CDR3 has 13 amino acids. V trimming: 9 bases; J trimming: 2 bases; junction bases outside the gene matches: 4. Germline V gene lookup returns CDR1 LNHDA and CDR2 SQIVND (reference sequence).

The chain has TRBV5-1 and TRBJ2-1; D is possibly TRBD2 (6 bases). This CDR3 is 14 amino acids long. Germline V gene data show CDR1 as SGHRS and CDR2 as YFSETQ. Trimming shortened V by 4 bases and J by 5 bases, and 13 bases separated the two germline ends. CDR3 in amino acids: CASSPGRTNNEQFF. The CDR3 nucleotides read TGCGCCAGCAGCCCAGGACGGACTAACAATGAGCAGTTCTTC.

The genes are TRBV25-1 and TRBJ1-6; D is ambiguous. This CDR3 comprises 15 residues. Trimming left V 6 bases short and J 2 bases short, with 11 bases between. Germline values: CDR1 MGHDK, CDR2 SYGVNS. The CDR3 protein is CASRGASPYNSPLHF. The DNA for the CDR3 is TGTGCCAGCAGAGGAGCCTCTCCCTATAATTCACCCCTCCACTTT.

The gene calls are TRBV3-1 (or the pseudogene TRBV3-2) and TRBJ2-7; D is perhaps TRBD2 (6 bases). Trimming shortened V by 0 bases and J by 3 bases, and 15 bases separated the two germline ends. The CDR3 loop spans 16 amino acids. Germline V gives CDR1 LGHDT, CDR2 YNNKEL (reference sequence). CDR3 in amino acids: CASSQDLSGRVYEQYF. Here the CDR3 DNA reads TGTGCCAGCAGCCAAGATCTCTCCGGGAGAGTCTACGAGCAGTACTTC.

Written as DNA, the CDR3 is TGTGCCACGAATCCGGGACAGGGGGTTGAAAAACTGTTTTTT. It translates to CATNPGQGVEKLFF. This sequence joins TRBV24-1 and TRBJ1-4, with 11 bases that match TRBD1. CDR3 length: 14 amino acids. The trim removed 10 bases at V and 7 bases at J, leaving 7 bases unmatched. Looked up from germline, CDR1 is KGHDR and CDR2 is SFDVKD.